Sequencing of this T cell receptor (beta chain) was carried out in a study of human T cells and chemical hapten exposure. Study-level results: Relative to controls, expanded TCRs formed significantly more large CDR3 similarity clusters. In the PT1 data, expanded TCR counts showed a positive correlation with patch test score. With regard to DPC sensitization, TCRs above 1 in 1000 frequency did not change.

The CDR3 has 11 amino acids. Germline lookup yields CDR1 SGHTA and CDR2 FQGNSA. Between the trimmed V and J ends, which lost 9 bases and 15 bases, there was a span of 18 bases. Sample time point: pre-sensitization, week 0. Treatment in this sample: therapeutic diphenylcyclopropenone sensitization with weekly scalp DPC. TCRdb independently ran MiXCR on the RACE reads; one entry per CDR3 protein. The repertoire consists of about 380,000 distinct CDR3 sequences, with roughly 5.3% occurring once and the leading ten covering just over 2.5%. As for this clonotype: Its matching antigen is unknown. A read error is possible here, since a much larger clone lies one base away.

The receptor comes from a woman aged 50 to 65 with alopecia areata. Some clones in this sample may be carry-over from other donors' samples. The sample was whole blood, taken in connection with sensitization to the hapten diphenylcyclopropenone (DPC). The chain joins TRBV7-2 to TRBJ2-1; possibly TRBD1 for D (6 bases). The CDR3 region is CARSPTGERFF. CDR3 DNA: TGTGCCAGGAGCCCGACAGGAGAAAGGTTCTTC.